The rows below give T cell receptor beta chains drawn from one sample of a study of post-analysis software for immune sequencing data. TCRdb reanalysed the PCR reads using MiXCR and keeps one entry per CDR3 protein. The sample gives 400,000 to 500,000 distinct CDR3 sequences, roughly 38% of which show up once; less than 8% is in the top ten. The sequenced sample was blood. These receptors originate from a girl aged 2 to 9 with multiple sclerosis. Both conserved end residues are part of each CDR3. Fields, in order: CDR3 length, V gene, D gene, J gene, clone size, CDR3 protein, CDR3 DNA. The D gene is left open where the match is weak. Clone size, where shown, is once, few, many, or a class for clones that have expanded.

len: 14; v_gene: TRBV7-9; d_gene: -; j_gene: TRBJ2-3; abundance: -; CDR3aa: CASSPWTAQDAQYF; CDR3nt: TGTGCCAGCAGCCCCTGGACCGCACAAGATGCGCAGTATTTT
len: 20; v_gene: TRBV20-1; d_gene: -; j_gene: TRBJ2-4; abundance: -; CDR3aa: CSARNAGLIQVPLAKNIQYF; CDR3nt: TGCAGTGCTAGGAACGCCGGACTGATCCAAGTTCCCCTAGCCAAAAACATTCAGTACTTC
len: 13; v_gene: TRBV25-1; d_gene: -; j_gene: TRBJ2-7; abundance: few; CDR3aa: CASSVSTPYEQYF; CDR3nt: TGTGCCAGCAGTGTATCGACCCCCTACGAGCAGTACTTC
len: 15; v_gene: TRBV7-2; d_gene: TRBD1; j_gene: TRBJ2-2; abundance: once; CDR3aa: CASSLGGTVTGELFF; CDR3nt: TGTGCCAGCAGCTTAGGGGGGACAGTAACCGGGGAGCTGTTTTTT
len: 17; v_gene: TRBV10-3; d_gene: -; j_gene: TRBJ1-4; abundance: -; CDR3aa: CAISERNRVNRNEKLFF; CDR3nt: TGTGCCATCAGTGAGAGAAACAGAGTAAATCGTAATGAAAAACTGTTTTTT
len: 15; v_gene: TRBV5-1; d_gene: -; j_gene: TRBJ2-7; abundance: -; CDR3aa: CASSLGQGGNYEQYF; CDR3nt: TGCGCCAGCAGCTTGGGCCAGGGAGGCAACTACGAGCAGTACTTC
len: 19; v_gene: TRBV4-1; d_gene: TRBD2; j_gene: TRBJ2-1; abundance: -; CDR3aa: CASSQTPVPLAGGINEQFF; CDR3nt: TGCGCCAGCAGCCAGACCCCCGTGCCCCTAGCGGGGGGGATAAATGAGCAGTTCTTC
len: 15; v_gene: TRBV20-1; d_gene: TRBD1; j_gene: TRBJ1-6; abundance: -; CDR3aa: CSARVAGGMNSPLHF; CDR3nt: TGCAGTGCTAGAGTGGCAGGGGGCATGAATTCACCCCTCCACTTT
len: 21; v_gene: TRBV5-8; d_gene: TRBD2; j_gene: TRBJ2-4; abundance: -; CDR3aa: CASSPRPGTSGGAVAKNIQYF; CDR3nt: TGTGCCAGCAGCCCGCGTCCCGGGACTAGCGGGGGGGCCGTTGCCAAAAACATTCAGTACTTC
len: 14; v_gene: TRBV5-1; d_gene: -; j_gene: TRBJ1-2; abundance: -; CDR3aa: CASSLDRVGYGYTF; CDR3nt: TGCGCCAGCAGCTTGGACAGGGTCGGATATGGCTACACCTTC
len: 14; v_gene: TRBV9; d_gene: -; j_gene: TRBJ1-2; abundance: -; CDR3aa: CASSTPQGGYGYTF; CDR3nt: TGTGCCAGCAGCACCCCACAGGGAGGCTATGGCTACACCTTC
len: 13; v_gene: TRBV6-5; d_gene: TRBD1; j_gene: TRBJ2-5; abundance: -; CDR3aa: CASSHRGGETQYF; CDR3nt: TGTGCCAGCAGCCACAGGGGTGGAGAGACCCAGTACTTC
len: 14; v_gene: TRBV9; d_gene: TRBD1; j_gene: TRBJ2-1; abundance: -; CDR3aa: CASSGQGGYNGQFF; CDR3nt: TGTGCCAGCTCCGGACAGGGGGGGTACAATGGGCAGTTCTTC
len: 14; v_gene: TRBV9; d_gene: -; j_gene: TRBJ1-6; abundance: -; CDR3aa: CASSALDGNSPLHF; CDR3nt: TGTGCCAGCAGCGCATTGGACGGCAATTCACCCCTCCACTTT
len: 15; v_gene: TRBV12-3/TRBV12-4; d_gene: -; j_gene: TRBJ1-5; abundance: few; CDR3aa: CASSLERGGIQPQHF; CDR3nt: TGTGCCAGCAGTTTAGAAAGGGGGGGTATTCAGCCCCAGCATTTT
len: 15; v_gene: TRBV5-1; d_gene: TRBD1; j_gene: TRBJ1-5; abundance: -; CDR3aa: CASSLAARGQQPQHF; CDR3nt: TGCGCCAGCAGCTTGGCTGCCAGGGGGCAACAGCCCCAGCATTTT
len: 16; v_gene: TRBV20-1; d_gene: TRBD2; j_gene: TRBJ2-1; abundance: many; CDR3aa: CSASGFRGVSYNEQFF; CDR3nt: TGCAGTGCTAGTGGATTTCGGGGGGTCTCCTACAATGAGCAGTTCTTC
len: 12; v_gene: TRBV29-1; d_gene: -; j_gene: TRBJ2-2; abundance: -; CDR3aa: CSVVENTGELFF; CDR3nt: TGCAGCGTTGTAGAAAACACCGGGGAGCTGTTTTTT
len: 12; v_gene: TRBV15; d_gene: -; j_gene: TRBJ1-4; abundance: -; CDR3aa: CATSWGNEKLFF; CDR3nt: TGTGCCACCAGTTGGGGTAATGAAAAACTGTTTTTT
len: 14; v_gene: TRBV5-6; d_gene: TRBD2; j_gene: TRBJ2-1; abundance: -; CDR3aa: CASSLPSGINEQFF; CDR3nt: TGTGCCAGCAGCTTGCCTAGCGGGATCAATGAGCAGTTCTTC
len: 16; v_gene: TRBV20-1; d_gene: TRBD1; j_gene: TRBJ2-7; abundance: -; CDR3aa: CSARVIPGQSSYEQYF; CDR3nt: TGCAGTGCTAGAGTGATCCCGGGACAGAGTTCCTACGAGCAGTACTTC
len: 14; v_gene: TRBV29-1; d_gene: -; j_gene: TRBJ2-7; abundance: few; CDR3aa: CSVKGMGYSYEQYF; CDR3nt: TGCAGCGTTAAGGGGATGGGATACTCCTACGAGCAGTACTTC
len: 13; v_gene: TRBV5-1; d_gene: -; j_gene: TRBJ1-2; abundance: -; CDR3aa: CASTEQEKTGYTF; CDR3nt: TGCGCCAGCACCGAACAGGAGAAGACGGGCTACACCTTC
len: 20; v_gene: TRBV5-1; d_gene: TRBD2; j_gene: TRBJ2-7; abundance: -; CDR3aa: CASSLVSTGTSGEDTYEQYF; CDR3nt: TGCGCCAGCAGCTTGGTGAGCACAGGGACTAGCGGGGAGGATACCTACGAGCAGTACTTC
len: 11; v_gene: TRBV29-1; d_gene: -; j_gene: TRBJ1-5; abundance: once; CDR3aa: CSAGDNQPQHF; CDR3nt: TGCAGCGCAGGGGACAATCAGCCCCAGCATTTT
len: 15; v_gene: TRBV20-1; d_gene: -; j_gene: TRBJ2-1; abundance: few; CDR3aa: CSARSPGSPYNEQFF; CDR3nt: TGCAGTGCTAGATCCCCAGGCTCCCCCTACAATGAGCAGTTCTTC
len: 17; v_gene: TRBV5-4; d_gene: TRBD1; j_gene: TRBJ1-1; abundance: few; CDR3aa: CASSATGTGLMNTEAFF; CDR3nt: TGTGCCAGCAGCGCTACCGGGACAGGGCTTATGAACACTGAAGCTTTCTTT
len: 14; v_gene: TRBV7-2; d_gene: -; j_gene: TRBJ1-1; abundance: few; CDR3aa: CASNMGGANTEAFF; CDR3nt: TGTGCCAGCAATATGGGGGGGGCGAACACTGAAGCTTTCTTT
len: 15; v_gene: TRBV20-1; d_gene: -; j_gene: TRBJ2-5; abundance: few; CDR3aa: CSATYPGSGVETQYF; CDR3nt: TGCAGTGCCACTTACCCGGGATCGGGGGTAGAGACCCAGTACTTC